Listed here are 17 T cell receptor beta chains from one sample, sequenced in a study of CD8 T cells in ankylosing spondylitis. A single record per CDR3 protein comes from TCRdb applying MiXCR to the 5' RACE reads. Among about 300,000 distinct CDR3 sequences listed, under 14% were seen once. Sample: blood, either unsorted or a sorted T cell fraction (not recorded which). The source is a female donor with ankylosing spondylitis or in good health (not recorded which).

This clonotype was seen only a few times. The chain combines TRBV10-3 with TRBJ1-2; TRBD1 aligns across 8 bases. Germline lookup yields CDR1 ENHRY and CDR2 SYGVKD. Trimming took 0 bases from V and 4 from J; bases not matched to a gene: 4. The CDR3 runs to 15 residues. The CDR3 region is CAISESARGLYGYTF. CDR3 coding DNA: TGTGCCATCAGTGAGTCGGCCAGGGGGCTCTATGGCTACACCTTC.

This clonotype was counted ten times or more. The chain links TRBV20-1 to TRBJ2-7; 8 positions match TRBD2. The CDR3 sequence is 13 residues long. Germline V gene data show CDR1 as DFQATT and CDR2 as SNEGSKA (reference sequence). V was pared by 4 bases and J by 3 bases, with 5 bases of the junction left unmatched. The DNA of the CDR3 is TGCAGTGCTACAGGACTAGCAGGCTACGAGCAGTACTTC. Amino acid sequence: CSATGLAGYEQYF.

For this clonotype: One base away lies a much larger clone, so this may be a sequencing read error. The chain joins TRBV5-1 to TRBJ1-3; a weak D match, TRBD1 (6 bases). Per germline, CDR1 SGHRS and CDR2 YFSETQ. Between the trimmed V and J ends, which lost 1 base and 0 bases, there was a span of 8 bases. This CDR3 region has 15 residues. Here the CDR3 DNA reads TGCGCCAGCAGCTTGCAGGGGAGCTCTGGAAACACCATATATTTT. As protein: CASSLQGSSGNTIYF.

As regards this clonotype: A much larger clonotype is one base distant, so this may be a read error. CDR3 amino acids: CASSTGVDTGELLF. As DNA, the CDR3 is TGCGCCAGCAGCACAGGGGTAGACACCGGGGAGCTGCTTTTT. The rearrangement uses TRBV10-2 and TRBJ2-2, with 7 nucleotides matching TRBD1. This CDR3 comprises 14 residues. Per the germline V gene, CDR1 is WSHSY and CDR2 is SAAADI.

This clonotype was recorded at least ten times. V and J are TRBV4-3 and TRBJ2-2; D is uncertain. Trimming left V 3 bases short and J 6 bases short, with 8 bases between. The CDR3 sequence is 13 residues long. The V gene's germline CDR1 is LGHNA and CDR2 YSLEER. The CDR3: CASSHAPPGELFF. In DNA, the CDR3 is TGCGCCAGCAGCCACGCACCTCCCGGGGAGCTGTTTTTT.

The J gene is TRBJ1-6, the V gene TRBV3-1; possibly TRBD1 for D (5 bases). In germline, CDR1 is LGHDT, CDR2 YNNKEL (reference sequence). This CDR3 region has 13 residues. The V gene lost 9 bases and the J gene lost 10 bases, with 16 bases spanning the gap. The CDR3 DNA sequence: TGTGCCAGTACAGGTCCTGACCGCTCACCCCTCCACTTT. It yields the protein CASTGPDRSPLHF.

This clonotype was detected a few times. This chain links TRBV7-9 with TRBJ2-7; TRBD2 aligns across 7 bases. Germline lookup yields CDR1 SEHNR and CDR2 FQNEAQ (reference sequence). Unmatched junction bases numbered 5, after V lost 1 base and J lost 2 bases. The CDR3 loop spans 15 amino acids. The CDR3 protein is CASSLVASGTYEQYF. The CDR3 bases are TGTGCCAGCAGCTTAGTGGCTAGCGGCACCTACGAGCAGTACTTC.

This chain connects TRBV27 to TRBJ1-2, with TRBD1 identical over 9 bases. J gave up 8 bases and V 5 bases, and 12 bases lay outside the gene matches. The CDR3 is 15 residues long. CDR1 is MNHEY, CDR2 SMNVEV, per germline (reference sequence). As DNA, the CDR3 is TGTGCCAGCAGTCCACAGGACAGGGGATTGGGGGGCTACACCTTC. This encodes CASSPQDRGLGGYTF.

In this sample, this clonotype turned up a few times. The V call is TRBV7-2, the J call TRBJ2-3; 8 nucleotides line up with TRBD2. V gave up 1 base and J gave up 2 bases; unmatched junction bases: 2. CDR3 length equals 15 residues. CDR1 SGHTA and CDR2 FQGNSA come from the germline V gene. The CDR3: CASSLVAGNTDTQYF. CDR3 coding DNA: TGTGCCAGCAGCTTAGTAGCGGGAAACACAGATACGCAGTATTTT.

In its sample, this clonotype was seen many times. The rearrangement uses TRBV20-1 and TRBJ2-3; D may match TRBD1 or TRBD2 (6 bases each). V was trimmed by 0 bases and J by 5 bases, leaving 9 bases between them. The CDR3 has 13 amino acids. CDR1 and CDR2 (germline): DFQATT, SNEGSKA (reference sequence). In DNA form, the CDR3 reads TGCAGTGCTAGAGAGGGGGGCCAAGATACGCAGTATTTT. Its protein is CSAREGGQDTQYF.

The J gene is TRBJ1-5, the V gene TRBV12-3 or TRBV12-4; no definite D call. The CDR3 has 13 residues. The V end lost 6 bases, the J end lost 5 bases, and 11 bases lay between the germline ends. CDR3 DNA: TGTGCCAGCAGCCCAACGTGGGATCAGCCCCAGCATTTT. Its translation is CASSPTWDQPQHF.

This clonotype was counted only a few times. The CDR3 sequence: CSGKPPGLVYEQFF. CDR3 DNA sequence: TGCAGCGGCAAGCCTCCGGGACTAGTTTATGAGCAGTTCTTC. The chain couples TRBV29-1 to TRBJ2-1, with TRBD2 matching 8 bases. Germline values: CDR1 SQVTM, CDR2 ANQGSEA. The trim removed 7 bases at V and 8 bases at J, leaving 13 bases unmatched. This CDR3 is 14 amino acids long.

This clonotype was recorded many times. This sequence joins TRBV5-1 and TRBJ2-3; D is unclear. Germline V lookup: CDR1 SGHRS, CDR2 YFSETQ. This CDR3 region has 16 residues. Between the trimmed V and J ends, which lost 4 bases and 0 bases, there was a span of 15 bases. CDR3 sequence (DNA): TGCGCCAGCAGCCCTTCCATTATGGCGAGCACAGATACGCAGTATTTT. Its translation: CASSPSIMASTDTQYF.

Worth noting for this clonotype: At one of its ends the junction is not consistent with the germline gene, which may arise from a read error. The chain recombines TRBV7-2 with TRBJ2-1; 7 bases are shared with TRBD2. The germline CDR1 and CDR2 sequences are SGHTA and FQGNSA. This CDR3 region has 15 residues. DNA for the CDR3: TGTGCCAGCAGCTTATCCCGGGGGGAGTACAATGAGCAGCTCTTC. As protein: CASSLSRGEYNEQLF.

The rearrangement joins TRBV5-6 to TRBJ1-2; the D gene is possibly TRBD1 (6 bases). V lost 2 bases, J lost 8 bases, and 19 bases lay in between. The CDR3 runs 15 residues. Germline V gene data show CDR1 as SGHDT and CDR2 as YYEEEE. CDR3 in DNA: TGTGCCAGCAGCTTTCCTGGCAGGGGAGAGTGGGGCTACACCTTC. Amino acid sequence: CASSFPGRGEWGYTF. Combining the CDR3 with reference TRBV5-6 and TRBJ1-2 gives the whole variable domain DAGVTQSPTHLIKTRGQQVTLRCSPKSGHDTVSWYQQALGQGPQFIFQYYEEEERQRGNFPDRFSGHQFPNYSSELNVNALLLGDSALYLCASSFPGRGEWGYTFGSGTRLTVV.

The V gene is TRBV24-1, the J gene TRBJ2-3, with no clear D. The CDR3 has 21 amino acids. Looked up from germline, CDR1 is KGHDR and CDR2 is SFDVKD. Trimming cost V 3 bases and J 1 base, with 28 bases left between them. This chain's CDR3 is CATSDSRRRTAKRKGTDTQYF. CDR3 in DNA: TGTGCCACCAGTGATAGTCGGCGTCGCACGGCCAAAAGGAAGGGCACAGATACGCAGTATTTT.

There are a few counts of this clonotype. The chain has TRBV5-6 and TRBJ1-6, with a tentative D call TRBD1 (5 bases). CDR1 is SGHDT, CDR2 YYEEEE, per germline. The V end lost 3 bases, the J end lost 8 bases, and 12 bases lay between the germline ends. The CDR3 totals 14 residues. The CDR3 coding sequence is TGTGCCAGCAGCTGGGGGGGGGGTGATTCACCCCTCCACTTT. As protein: CASSWGGGDSPLHF.